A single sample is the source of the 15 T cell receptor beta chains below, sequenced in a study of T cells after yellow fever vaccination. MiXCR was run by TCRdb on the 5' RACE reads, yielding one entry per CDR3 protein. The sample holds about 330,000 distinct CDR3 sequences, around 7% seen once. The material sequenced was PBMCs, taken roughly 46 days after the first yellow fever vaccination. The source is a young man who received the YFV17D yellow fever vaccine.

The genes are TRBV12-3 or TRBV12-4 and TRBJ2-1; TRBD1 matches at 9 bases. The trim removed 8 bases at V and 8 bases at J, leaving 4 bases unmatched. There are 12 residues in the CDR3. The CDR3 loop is CASGGQGDEQFF. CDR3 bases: TGTGCCAGCGGGGGACAGGGTGATGAGCAGTTCTTC.

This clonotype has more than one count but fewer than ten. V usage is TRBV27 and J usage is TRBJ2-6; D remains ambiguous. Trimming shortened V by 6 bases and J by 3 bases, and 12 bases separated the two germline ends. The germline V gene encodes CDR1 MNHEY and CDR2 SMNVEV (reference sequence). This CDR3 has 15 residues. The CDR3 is CASRRASFGANVLTF. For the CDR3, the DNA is TGTGCCAGCAGACGTGCTTCCTTTGGGGCCAACGTCCTGACTTTC.

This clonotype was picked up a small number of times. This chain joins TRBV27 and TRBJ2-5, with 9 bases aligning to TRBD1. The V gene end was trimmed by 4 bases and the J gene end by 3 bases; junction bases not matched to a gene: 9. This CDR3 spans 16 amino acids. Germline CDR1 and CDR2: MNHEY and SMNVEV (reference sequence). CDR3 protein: CASSSADRGFKETQYF. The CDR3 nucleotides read TGTGCCAGCAGTTCTGCGGACAGGGGCTTCAAAGAGACCCAGTACTTC.

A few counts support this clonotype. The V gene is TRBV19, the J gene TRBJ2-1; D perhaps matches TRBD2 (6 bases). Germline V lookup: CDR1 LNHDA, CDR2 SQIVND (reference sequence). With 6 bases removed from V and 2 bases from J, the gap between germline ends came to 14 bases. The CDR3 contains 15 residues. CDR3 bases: TGTGCCAGTAGGCCCCTAGCGACCCCCTACAATGAGCAGTTCTTC. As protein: CASRPLATPYNEQFF.

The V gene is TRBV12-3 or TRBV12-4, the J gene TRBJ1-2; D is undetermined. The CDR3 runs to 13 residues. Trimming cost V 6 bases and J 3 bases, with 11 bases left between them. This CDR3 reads CASSPPGDYGYTF. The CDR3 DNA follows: TGTGCCAGCAGCCCGCCGGGCGACTATGGCTACACCTTC.

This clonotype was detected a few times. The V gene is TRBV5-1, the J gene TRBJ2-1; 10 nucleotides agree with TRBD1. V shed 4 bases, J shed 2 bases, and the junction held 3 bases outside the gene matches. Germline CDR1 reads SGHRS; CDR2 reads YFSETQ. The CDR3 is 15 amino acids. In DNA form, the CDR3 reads TGCGCCAGCAGCGGGGGACAGGGGCCCTACAATGAGCAGTTCTTC. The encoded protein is CASSGGQGPYNEQFF.

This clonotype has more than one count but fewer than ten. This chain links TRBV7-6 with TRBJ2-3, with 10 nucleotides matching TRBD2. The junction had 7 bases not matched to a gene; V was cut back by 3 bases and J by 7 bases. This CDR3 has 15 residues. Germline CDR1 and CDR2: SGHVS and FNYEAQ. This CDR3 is CASSFSAGGPNTQYF. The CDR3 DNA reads TGTGCCAGCAGCTTTTCAGCGGGGGGGCCAAATACGCAGTATTTT. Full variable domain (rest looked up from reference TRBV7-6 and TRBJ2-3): GAGVSQSPRYKVTKRGQDVALRCDPISGHVSLYWYRQALGQGPEFLTYFNYEAQQDKSGLPNDRFSAERPEGSISTLTIQRTEQRDSAMYRCASSFSAGGPNTQYFGPGTRLTVL.

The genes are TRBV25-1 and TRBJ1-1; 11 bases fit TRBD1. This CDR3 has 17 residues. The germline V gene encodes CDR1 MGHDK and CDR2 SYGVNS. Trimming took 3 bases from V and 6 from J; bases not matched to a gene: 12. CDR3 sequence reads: CASSDQKSWGQGAEAFF. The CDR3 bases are TGTGCCAGCAGTGACCAAAAGTCTTGGGGACAGGGGGCTGAAGCTTTCTTT.

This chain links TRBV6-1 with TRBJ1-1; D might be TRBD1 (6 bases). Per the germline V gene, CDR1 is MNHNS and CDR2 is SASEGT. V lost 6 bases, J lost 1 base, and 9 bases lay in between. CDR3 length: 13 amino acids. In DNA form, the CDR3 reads TGTGCCAGCAGGGAGACAGGGAACACTGAAGCTTTCTTT. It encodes CASRETGNTEAFF.

In DNA, the CDR3 is TGTGCCAGCAGCCGGAGGCGGGGGGCCGAGGAGCAGTTCTTC. This translates into CASSRRRGAEEQFF. V gene TRBV5-8 combines with J gene TRBJ2-1; 8 bases fit TRBD2. The CDR3 is 14 residues long. The germline V gene encodes CDR1 SGHTS and CDR2 YDEGEE. The V gene end was trimmed by 4 bases and the J gene end by 10 bases; junction bases not matched to a gene: 10.

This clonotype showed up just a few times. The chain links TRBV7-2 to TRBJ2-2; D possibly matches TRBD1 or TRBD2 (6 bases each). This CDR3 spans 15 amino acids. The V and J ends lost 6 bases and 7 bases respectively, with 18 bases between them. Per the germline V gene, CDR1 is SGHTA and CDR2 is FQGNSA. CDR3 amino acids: CASSPARGRFGELFF. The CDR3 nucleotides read TGTGCCAGCAGTCCAGCTCGGGGGCGCTTCGGGGAGCTGTTTTTT.

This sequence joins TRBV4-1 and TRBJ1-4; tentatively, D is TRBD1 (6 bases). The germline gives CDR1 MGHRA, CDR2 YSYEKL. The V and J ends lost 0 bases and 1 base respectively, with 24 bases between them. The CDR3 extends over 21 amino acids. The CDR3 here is CASSQEGGIWGRGRTNEKLFF. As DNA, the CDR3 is TGCGCCAGCAGCCAAGAAGGGGGTATTTGGGGCAGGGGTAGAACTAATGAAAAACTGTTTTTT.

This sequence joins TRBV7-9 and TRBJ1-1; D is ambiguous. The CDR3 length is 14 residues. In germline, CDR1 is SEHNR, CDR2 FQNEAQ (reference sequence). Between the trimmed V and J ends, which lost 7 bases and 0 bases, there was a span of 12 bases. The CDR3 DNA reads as TGTGCCAGCAACACCGTCCGTCTGAACACTGAAGCTTTCTTT. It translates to CASNTVRLNTEAFF. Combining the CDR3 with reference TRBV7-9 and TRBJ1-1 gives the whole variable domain DTGVSQNPRHKITKRGQNVTFRCDPISEHNRLYWYRQTLGQGPEFLTYFQNEAQLEKSRLLSDRFSAERPKGSFSTLEIQRTEQGDSAMYLCASNTVRLNTEAFFGQGTRLTVV.

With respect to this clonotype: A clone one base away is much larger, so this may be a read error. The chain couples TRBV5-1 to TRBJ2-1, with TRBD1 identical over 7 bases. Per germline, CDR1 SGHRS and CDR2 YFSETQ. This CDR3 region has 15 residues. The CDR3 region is CASSVNRGSYNDQFF. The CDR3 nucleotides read TGCGCCAGCAGCGTGAACAGGGGCTCCTACAATGACCAGTTCTTC.

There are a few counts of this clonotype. CDR3 loop: CASSLVGGGSYQETQYF. The CDR3 bases are TGTGCCAGCAGCTTAGTGGGGGGGGGTTCGTACCAAGAGACCCAGTACTTC. V and J are TRBV7-2 and TRBJ2-5, with TRBD2 matching 7 bases. This CDR3 is built from 17 residues. Unmatched junction bases numbered 8, after V lost 1 base and J lost 0 bases. Germline loops: CDR1 SGHTA, CDR2 FQGNSA.